Given below is one T cell receptor (beta chain) in context. Naive CD8 cells were CD45RO-negative, positively selected for CCR7, excluding terminally differentiated effector memory CD45RA+ cells. This sample is part of a study of shared clonotypes between healthy human individuals. Using immunoSEQ multiplex PCR, the repertoire was profiled, and TCRdb retains in-frame clones only, with some absent. The sample has some 2 million clones; around 96% are singletons. The CDR3 spans 14 residues. The germline gives CDR1 SGHAT, CDR2 FQNNGV. V was clipped by 1 base and J by 2 bases, with 9 bases between them. This receptor was taken from a man younger than 30 in good health. The chain has TRBV11-2 and TRBJ2-7; D uncertain. The sample was naive CD8+ T cells sorted from blood. This chain's CDR3 is CASSLATAAYEQYF. DNA of the CDR3: TGTGCCAGCAGCTTAGCAACAGCAGCCTACGAGCAGTACTTC.